Here is one T cell receptor (beta chain) with its context. The antigen is unknown. Stated treatment: approximately 11-day PBMC culture with coronavirus spike peptide pools or control peptides (ViraFEST assay). These data belong to a study of vaccination and CD4 T cells after COVID-19. The wider study: Overlapping SARS-CoV-2, HCoV-NL63, HCoV-OC43 and HCoV-229E spike peptides were used to stimulate cells.

Trimming removed 3 bases from V and 3 bases from J, with 9 bases in between. This CDR3 spans 13 amino acids. Germline CDR1 and CDR2: MNHEY and SMNVEV (reference sequence). Sequenced with the Oncomine TCR Beta short-read assay was DNA taken from cultured CD4+ T cells. MiXCR was run by TCRdb on the PCR reads, yielding one entry per CDR3 protein. Among approximately 15,000 distinct CDR3 sequences listed, roughly 57% were seen once. This sequence originates from a human donor who had recovered from COVID-19. The source material was CD4+ T cells from blood, cultured in vitro. The chain links TRBV27 to TRBJ2-7; D gene ambiguous. The CDR3 coding sequence is TGTGCCAGCAGTTTGAAAGTGAACTACGAGCAGTACTTC. Protein: CASSLKVNYEQYF.